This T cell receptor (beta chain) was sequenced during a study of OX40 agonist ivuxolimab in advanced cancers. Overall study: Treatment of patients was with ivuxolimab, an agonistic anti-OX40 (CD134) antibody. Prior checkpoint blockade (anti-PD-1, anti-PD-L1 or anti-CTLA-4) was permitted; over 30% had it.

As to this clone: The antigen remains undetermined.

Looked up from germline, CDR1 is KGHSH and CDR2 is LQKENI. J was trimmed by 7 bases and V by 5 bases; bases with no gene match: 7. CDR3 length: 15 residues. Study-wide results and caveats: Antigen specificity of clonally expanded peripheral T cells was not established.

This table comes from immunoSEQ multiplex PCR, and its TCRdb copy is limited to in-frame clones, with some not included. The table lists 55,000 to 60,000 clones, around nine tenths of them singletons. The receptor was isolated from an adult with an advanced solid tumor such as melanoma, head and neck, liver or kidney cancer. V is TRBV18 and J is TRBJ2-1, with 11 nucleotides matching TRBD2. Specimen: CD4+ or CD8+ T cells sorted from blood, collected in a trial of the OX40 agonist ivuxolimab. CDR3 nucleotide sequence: TGTGCCAGCTCAACGGGACTAGCGGAGTTGAATGAGCAGTTCTTC. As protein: CASSTGLAELNEQFF.